Listed below are T cell receptor beta chains from one sample, sequenced in a study of blood T cell repertoires in COVID-19. Some clones are missing from TCRdb's copy, which holds only in-frame ones; the method was immunoSEQ multiplex PCR. The data contain fewer than 200,000 clones, roughly 80% of them singletons. Sequencing input: peripheral blood. These receptors were collected from a woman in her forties with COVID-19, enrolled during active disease. Each CDR3 is given without its conserved first and last residue. Fields, in order: V gene, CDR3 protein.

TRBV3-1/TRBV3-2 ASSARTSSAGELF
TRBV5-6 ASSLRQGGMNTEAF
TRBV29-1 SVVKSGFPGELF
TRBV5-6 ASSLARTSGSPYEQY
TRBV5-1 ASSLGDSQNQPQH
TRBV9 ASSVYGATNEKLF
TRBV27 ASSLGGQGMDSYT
TRBV25-1 ASVQPSSGNTIY
TRBV3-1/TRBV3-2 ASSAGTGGVYGYT
TRBV4-2 ASSQGGRARNEQF
TRBV15 ATSRDRTVYEQY
TRBV4-1 ASSALAGEDTGELF
TRBV5-4 ASSFDRDYGYT
TRBV2 ASKLGRTNEKLF
TRBV7-3 ASSLTGGTDTQY
TRBV7-2 ASSLRGYETQY
TRBV2 ASSDIRQRGTQY
TRBV2 ASAGRGYNSPLH
TRBV13 ASSPPGGQELYGYT
TRBV2 ASSPGPAGGSGTDTQY
TRBV2 ASRAGLAGRTDTQY
TRBV9 ASSSRGGGNEQF
TRBV6-5 ASSRQGGQETQY
TRBV28 ASSLAGKKDTQY
TRBV5-4 ASSLGGSGRRGSTDTQY
TRBV3-1/TRBV3-2 ASSPTSGGQGTQY
TRBV19 ASSVREETQY
TRBV5-1 ASGLRQGFGYT
TRBV29-1 SVVAGQNYGYT
TRBV7-6 ASSSRTRTRTSGGAATGELF
TRBV7-9 ASSQWTGGTYNEQF
TRBV2 ASSVTAGDTQY
TRBV11-2 ATARDILSNEQF
TRBV7-8 ASSLAPGTYEQY
TRBV2 ASSPWTGPTEAF
TRBV19 ASSITTGYSYEQY
TRBV6-1 ASSDRGRTGELF
TRBV29-1 SVGTGNTGELF
TRBV19 ASTPPWATEAF
TRBV28 ASSFRTGRETQY
TRBV5-1 ASSPEKREQREGNIQY
TRBV28 ASSFGQANSPLH
TRBV27 ASIGRGYEKLF
TRBV7-9 ASSRGGSNQPQH
TRBV6-2/TRBV6-3 ASSRDNSNQPQH
TRBV18 ASSPPPGTEAF
TRBV18 ASSPRGGRVVPSGANVLT
TRBV15 ATSRVGSGLTGELF
TRBV5-6 ASSRREPHSNQPQH
TRBV4-1 ASSQDSSNQPQH
TRBV27 ASSLMGQAIYNEQF
TRBV16 ASSQTTSGRAGEQY
TRBV3-1/TRBV3-2 ASKMLGSNTEAF
TRBV18 ASSPRIAGGFPDTQY
TRBV7-9 ASSLAWDRVSTDTQY